The next 15 T cell receptor beta chains were all read from a single sample in a study of CD8 T cells in ankylosing spondylitis. Using its own MiXCR run on the 5' RACE reads, TCRdb lists one record per CDR3 protein. Seen here are about 440,000 distinct CDR3 sequences, more than 15% observed once, and the top ten hold approximately 1%. No antigen has been assigned to these receptors. Study results and caveats: Ankylosing spondylitis blood seemed to carry a telltale TCR beta motif made of several highly homologous variants.

The sample comprised blood, either unsorted or a sorted T cell fraction (not recorded which). The source of these receptors is a male donor with ankylosing spondylitis.

V is TRBV21-1 and J is TRBJ2-2; the table's TRBD2 call for D was not verified on the DNA. TRBV21-1 is reported as a pseudogene. This CDR3 comprises 18 residues. CDR3 DNA: TGTGCCAGCAGCAAAGATCCTAGCGGGGGGTCTGGCACCGGGGAGCTGTTTTTT. Amino acid sequence: CASSKDPSGGSGTGELFF.

The rearrangement uses TRBV7-2 and TRBJ1-5, with D possibly TRBD1 on 5 matching bases. Between the trimmed V and J ends, which lost 1 base and 11 bases, there was a span of 15 bases. The CDR3 length is 14 residues. Germline CDR1 SGHTA, CDR2 FQGNSA. The CDR3 DNA sequence: TGTGCCAGCAGCTTAGACTGGGCTCAGGGTTCCCAGCATTTT. It specifies CASSLDWAQGSQHF.

The chain is built from TRBV20-1 and TRBJ1-1; 7 bases map to TRBD1. The germline V gene encodes CDR1 DFQATT and CDR2 SNEGSKA (reference sequence). Trimming took 6 bases from V and 0 from J; bases not matched to a gene: 10. This CDR3 spans 15 amino acids. The DNA for the CDR3 is TGCAGTGCGAACAGGGGCTCCCTTATGAACACTGAAGCTTTCTTT. It yields the protein CSANRGSLMNTEAFF.

This clonotype occurred a few times. This rearrangement joins TRBV12-3 or TRBV12-4 to TRBJ1-1; D remains unclear. The CDR3 runs 13 residues. V was trimmed by 8 bases and J by 4 bases, leaving 14 bases between them. The CDR3 protein is CASHSQEFTEAFF. The CDR3 coding sequence is TGTGCCAGCCATTCCCAAGAGTTCACTGAAGCTTTCTTT.

The chain is built from TRBV20-1 and TRBJ2-1; 11 nucleotides match TRBD2. V lost 6 bases, J lost 5 bases, and 9 bases stayed unmatched. This CDR3 region has 15 residues. The germline CDR1 and CDR2 sequences are DFQATT and SNEGSKA (reference sequence). The CDR3 sequence is CSALLGTSGHNEQFF. CDR3 DNA sequence: TGCAGTGCCCTTCTCGGGACTAGCGGCCACAATGAGCAGTTCTTC.

This clonotype appeared a few times. This chain connects TRBV3-1 to TRBJ1-2, with TRBD1 as a possible D gene (6 bases). The germline CDR1 and CDR2 sequences are LGHDT and YNNKEL (reference sequence). Trimming left V 1 base short and J 8 bases short, with 17 bases between. The CDR3 has 15 amino acids. Here the CDR3 reads CASSQGVAQGKGYTF. As DNA, the CDR3 is TGTGCCAGCAGCCAAGGGGTCGCACAGGGTAAAGGCTACACCTTC.

Details on this clonotype: At one of its ends the junction is not consistent with the germline gene, which may arise from a read error. CDR3 in amino acids: CASSQAQPFCPF. CDR3 sequence (DNA): TGTGCCAGCAGCCAAGCCCAGCCGTTTTGCCCCTTT. The rearrangement joins TRBV3-1 to TRBJ1-1; no definite D call. Per germline, CDR1 LGHDT and CDR2 YNNKEL (reference sequence). The CDR3 covers 12 residues.

The table lists this clonotype with a few counts. The chain combines TRBV5-1 with TRBJ2-1; no clear D gene. V was pared by 4 bases and J by 4 bases, with 12 bases between. Germline values: CDR1 SGHRS, CDR2 YFSETQ. There are 14 residues in the CDR3. DNA of the CDR3: TGCGCCAGCAGCCGGAGCGAGAGTTACAATGAGCAGTTCTTC. Amino acid sequence: CASSRSESYNEQFF.

This clonotype was detected only once. In DNA, the CDR3 is TGTGCCAGCAGCTTAGCGCGGACAGGGGGTCCCTACGAGCAGTACTTC. Residues: CASSLARTGGPYEQYF. V gene TRBV7-9 combines with J gene TRBJ2-7, with 10 bases matching TRBD1. Trimming took 0 bases from V and 2 from J; bases not matched to a gene: 4. Germline lookup yields CDR1 SEHNR and CDR2 FQNEAQ (reference sequence). This CDR3 has 16 residues.

This clonotype was recorded a few times. The rearrangement joins TRBV27 to TRBJ2-7, with D maybe TRBD1 (5 bases). This CDR3 is built from 11 residues. V lost 6 bases and J lost 6, with 9 bases in between. Germline values: CDR1 MNHEY, CDR2 SMNVEV (reference sequence). The CDR3 region is CASRTGAEQYF. The CDR3, as DNA: TGTGCCAGCAGAACAGGCGCCGAGCAGTACTTC.

The rearrangement uses TRBV20-1 and TRBJ1-4; D gene unclear. Trimming left V 0 bases short and J 7 bases short, with 6 bases between. CDR1 is DFQATT and CDR2 is SNEGSKA in the germline V gene (reference sequence). The CDR3 covers 12 residues. CDR3 bases: TGCAGTGCTAGAGATTTCAGTGAAAAACTGTTTTTT. Its protein is CSARDFSEKLFF.

A few counts support this clonotype. The V gene is TRBV9, the J gene TRBJ2-7, with D possibly matching TRBD2 (5 bases). Trimming cost V 5 bases and J 1 base, with 16 bases left between them. CDR1 and CDR2 (germline): SGDLS, YYNGEE. The CDR3 length is 15 residues. The CDR3 region is CASSERGSESYEQYF. The DNA of the CDR3 is TGTGCCAGCAGTGAGCGTGGGAGCGAATCCTACGAGCAGTACTTC.

This clonotype was recorded at least ten times. The CDR3 DNA is TGTGCCAGCAGTTTCCGGGGCGGCCAGCCCCAGCATTTT. Translation gives CASSFRGGQPQHF. The V gene is TRBV12-3 or TRBV12-4, the J gene TRBJ1-5; D possibly corresponds to TRBD1 (5 bases). CDR3 size: 13 residues. Between the trimmed V and J ends, which lost 3 bases and 7 bases, there was a span of 10 bases.

The rearrangement joins TRBV20-1 to TRBJ2-1; 10 bases agree with TRBD2. This CDR3 has 17 amino acids. Unmatched junction bases numbered 12, after V lost 3 bases and J lost 4 bases. Germline lookup yields CDR1 DFQATT and CDR2 SNEGSKA (reference sequence). The CDR3 region is CSASQPGLAAKYNEQFF. The CDR3 DNA reads as TGCAGTGCTAGCCAGCCTGGACTAGCGGCTAAGTACAATGAGCAGTTCTTC.

The chain carries TRBV4-2 and TRBJ2-3, with 9 bases that match TRBD2. Germline V gene data show CDR1 as LGHNA and CDR2 as YNFKEQ. The V gene end was trimmed by 3 bases and the J gene end by 5 bases; junction bases not matched to a gene: 9. CDR3 length: 16 amino acids. DNA for the CDR3: TGTGCCAGCAGCCAGGGGGTAGCGGGGGAGCTAGATACGCAGTATTTT. Protein product: CASSQGVAGELDTQYF.